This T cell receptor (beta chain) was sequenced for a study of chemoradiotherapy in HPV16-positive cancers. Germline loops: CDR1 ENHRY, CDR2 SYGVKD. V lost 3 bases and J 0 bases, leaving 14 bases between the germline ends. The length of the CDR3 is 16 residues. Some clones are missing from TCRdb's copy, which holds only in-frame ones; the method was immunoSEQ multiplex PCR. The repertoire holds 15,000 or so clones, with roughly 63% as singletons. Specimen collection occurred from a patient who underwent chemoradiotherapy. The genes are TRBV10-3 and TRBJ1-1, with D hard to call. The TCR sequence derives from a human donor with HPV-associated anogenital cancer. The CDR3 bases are TGTGCCATCAGTGATCTAGGGCAGAGCATGAACACTGAAGCTTTCTTT. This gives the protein CAISDLGQSMNTEAFF.